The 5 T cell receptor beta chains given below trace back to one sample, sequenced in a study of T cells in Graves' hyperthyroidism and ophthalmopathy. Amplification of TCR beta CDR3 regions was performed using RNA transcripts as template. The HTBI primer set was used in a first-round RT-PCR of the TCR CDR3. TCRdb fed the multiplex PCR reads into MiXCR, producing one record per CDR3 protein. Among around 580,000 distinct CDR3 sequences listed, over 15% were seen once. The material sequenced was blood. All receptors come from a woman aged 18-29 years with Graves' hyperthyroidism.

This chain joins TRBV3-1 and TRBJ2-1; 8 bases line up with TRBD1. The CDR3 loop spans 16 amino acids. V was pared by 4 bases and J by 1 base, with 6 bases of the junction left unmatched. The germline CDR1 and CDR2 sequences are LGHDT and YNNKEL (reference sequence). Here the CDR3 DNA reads TGTGCCAGCAGCCCTAGCAGGGGGCTATCCTACAATGAGCAGTTCTTC. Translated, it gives CASSPSRGLSYNEQFF.

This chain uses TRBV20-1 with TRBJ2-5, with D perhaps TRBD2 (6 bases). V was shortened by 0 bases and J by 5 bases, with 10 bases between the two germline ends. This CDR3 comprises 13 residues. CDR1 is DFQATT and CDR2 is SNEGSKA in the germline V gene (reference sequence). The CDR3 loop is CSARESGRETQYF. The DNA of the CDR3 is TGCAGTGCTAGAGAGTCAGGGAGGGAGACCCAGTACTTC.

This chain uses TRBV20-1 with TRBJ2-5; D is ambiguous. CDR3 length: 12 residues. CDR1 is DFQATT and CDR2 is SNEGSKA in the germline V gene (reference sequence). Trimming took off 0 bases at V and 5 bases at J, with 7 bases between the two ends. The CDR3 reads CSARDPPETQYF. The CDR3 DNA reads TGCAGTGCTAGAGATCCCCCGGAGACCCAGTACTTC.

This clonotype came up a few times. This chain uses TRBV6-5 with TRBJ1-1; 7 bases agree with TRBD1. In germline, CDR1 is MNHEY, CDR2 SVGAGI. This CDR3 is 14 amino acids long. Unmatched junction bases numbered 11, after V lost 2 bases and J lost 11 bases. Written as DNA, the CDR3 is TGTGCCAGCAGTTACCAGGGGCAGGGGGTTGGGGCTTTCTTT. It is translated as CASSYQGQGVGAFF.

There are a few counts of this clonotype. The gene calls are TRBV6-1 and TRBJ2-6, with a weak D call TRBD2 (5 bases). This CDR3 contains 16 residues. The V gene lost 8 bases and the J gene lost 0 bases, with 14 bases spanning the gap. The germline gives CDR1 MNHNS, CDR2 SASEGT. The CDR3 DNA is TGTGCCAGCGGTACTAGTTCTCTCTCTGGGGCCAACGTCCTGACTTTC. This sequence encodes CASGTSSLSGANVLTF.